This T cell receptor beta chain derives from a study of T cell responses to AZD1222 COVID-19 vaccine. This table comes from immunoSEQ multiplex PCR, and its TCRdb copy is limited to in-frame clones, with some not included. Of more than 85,000 clones in the sample, around 73% were seen once. V was clipped by 5 bases and J by 4 bases; unmatched bases: 7. The CDR3 has 15 residues. Germline lookup yields CDR1 LGHNA and CDR2 YSLEER. The sample in question was peripheral blood, obtained on day 0 of AZD1222 vaccination. The chain combines TRBV4-3 with TRBJ2-3, with TRBD1 matching over 9 bases. The receptor comes from an adult in good health. CDR3 coding DNA: TGCGCCAGCAGCTTAGGACAGGGGATGGCAGATACGCAGTATTTT. It yields the protein CASSLGQGMADTQYF.